This T cell receptor (beta chain) was sequenced for a study of cytomegalovirus exposure and HLA in healthy donors. The PCR ran on 60 Vbeta and 13 Jbeta primers. Authors' analysis steps: Later, an analysis found some 80 million unique TCR beta chains, and about 9.9 million of these were shared. Data came from immunoSEQ multiplex PCR; TCRdb stores just in-frame clones and leaves some out. D and trimming were read from the DNA, whereas the V and J calls and clone size are those reported in that table. Seen here are some 130,000 clones, approximately 60% observed once, and the top ten hold roughly 1.7%. Study-wide findings and caveats: Overall, approximately 150 TCR beta chains were annotated as cytomegalovirus-associated. A later analysis, which compared TCR beta chains of equal frequency, found the HLA-associated ones more clonally expanded.

About this clone: Antigen specificity is unknown.

CDR1 MNHEY and CDR2 SMNVEV come from the germline V gene (reference sequence). The CDR3 is 13 amino acids. V lost 7 bases to trimming and J lost 1 base, with 10 bases between them. The chain couples TRBV27 to TRBJ2-5; a weak D match, TRBD1 (6 bases). The receptor was derived from a human donor in good health. The sample consisted of PBMCs. Written as DNA, the CDR3 is TGTGCCAGCACCAAGACAGGCCAAGAGACCCAGTACTTC. Protein product: CASTKTGQETQYF.